A single sample gave rise to the 32 T cell receptor beta chains below, sequenced in a study of cytomegalovirus exposure and HLA in healthy donors. Libraries were prepared by immunoSEQ multiplex PCR; TCRdb keeps only in-frame clonotypes and omits some of them. The profile shows 250,000 to 350,000 clones, 70% to 90% of them singletons. Sequencing was done on a sample of PBMCs. These receptors originate from a woman under 30 in good health and CMV-seronegative.

This sequence joins TRBV19 and TRBJ2-7; TRBD1 matches 10 bases. This CDR3 contains 17 residues. V dropped 3 bases and J dropped 4; count of bases not matched to a gene: 12. Germline V gene data show CDR1 as LNHDA and CDR2 as SQIVND (reference sequence). The CDR3 loop is CASSILRQGAEHYEQYF. CDR3 DNA sequence: TGTGCCAGTAGTATTCTGAGACAGGGGGCTGAGCATTACGAGCAGTACTTC.

This clone was picked up a small number of times. The chain recombines TRBV6-5 with TRBJ1-5; D is uncertain. Per germline, CDR1 MNHEY and CDR2 SVGAGI. V lost 8 bases to trimming and J lost 6 bases, with 8 bases between them. The CDR3 runs to 11 residues. As DNA, the CDR3 is TGTGCCAGCGGAAGCGGTCAGCCCCAGCATTTT. It is translated as CASGSGQPQHF.

The chain employs TRBV7-9 and TRBJ2-7; possible D gene TRBD2, 5 bases. Per the germline V gene, CDR1 is SEHNR and CDR2 is FQNEAQ (reference sequence). The length of the CDR3 is 13 residues. Trimming cost V 2 bases and J 0 bases, with 5 bases left between them. The CDR3 DNA follows: TGTGCCAGCAGCTTAACTAGCTCCTACGAGCAGTACTTC. Its translation is CASSLTSSYEQYF.

The DNA for the CDR3 is TGTGCCAGCAGCTCTGGGGTTCTAGCGGGAGCCTACGAGCAGTACTTC. Protein: CASSSGVLAGAYEQYF. The chain is built from TRBV5-4 and TRBJ2-7; 10 bases map to TRBD2. The germline V gene has CDR1 SGHNT and CDR2 YYREEE (reference sequence). V gave up 3 bases and J gave up 2 bases; unmatched junction bases: 8. The CDR3 is 16 amino acids.

The genes are TRBV29-1 and TRBJ2-5; D perhaps matches TRBD2 (6 bases). Gene TRBJ2-7 matches the end of the DNA better, so the J call may be wrong. The CDR3 has 15 residues. CDR1 and CDR2 from the germline V gene are SQVTM and ANQGSEA. The DNA for the CDR3 is TGCAGCGTTGATGGTGGCCCCGGGGGTTATAACGAGCAGTACTTC. It encodes CSVDGGPGGYNEQYF.

V gene TRBV13 combines with J gene TRBJ2-5, with 10 bases lining up with TRBD1. CDR3 length: 16 amino acids. Looked up from germline, CDR1 is PRHDT and CDR2 is FYEKMQ (reference sequence). The V and J ends lost 4 bases and 2 bases, in that order; junction bases with no gene match: 7. The CDR3 reads CASSYRGQGRQETQYF. The CDR3 region has the DNA TGTGCCAGCAGCTACAGGGGACAGGGGAGGCAAGAGACCCAGTACTTC. The full variable domain, with the rest looked up from reference TRBV13 and TRBJ2-5, is AAGVIQSPRHLIKEKRETATLKCYPIPRHDTVYWYQQGPGQDPQFLISFYEKMQSDKGSIPDRFSAQQFSDYHSELNMSSLELGDSALYFCASSYRGQGRQETQYFGPGTRLLVL.

This clone was seen only a few times. The chain carries TRBV9 and TRBJ1-3; 7 nucleotides line up with TRBD1. This CDR3 has 16 residues. The junction had 6 bases not matched to a gene; V was cut back by 0 bases and J by 3 bases. CDR1 SGDLS and CDR2 YYNGEE come from the germline V gene. In DNA form, the CDR3 reads TGTGCCAGCAGCGTAGCTACAGGGGTTGTTGGAAACACCATATATTTT. Encoded protein: CASSVATGVVGNTIYF.

The chain uses TRBV7-2 and TRBJ1-3, with D hard to call. The germline V gene has CDR1 SGHTA and CDR2 FQGNSA. V gave up 3 bases and J gave up 0 bases, with 9 bases separating them. CDR3 length: 15 residues. The DNA of the CDR3 is TGTGCCAGCAGCTTCGGACTCACCTCTGGAAACACCATATATTTT. Encoded protein: CASSFGLTSGNTIYF.

This clone showed up just once. Here the CDR3 reads CARSLGSRTDWSNTQYF. The CDR3 nucleotides read TGTGCCAGAAGCTTGGGTTCCCGTACGGACTGGTCAAATACGCAGTATTTT. The chain couples TRBV5-3 to TRBJ2-3, with D maybe TRBD2 (5 bases). TRBV5-3 is recorded as an ORF, its role being uncertain. Trimming stripped 0 bases from V and 7 bases from J, with 21 bases between. The CDR3 spans 17 residues.

This clone has a handful of counts. Within the sample, other DNA sequences also encode this same CDR3. The chain couples TRBV4-1 to TRBJ2-7; 9 positions agree with TRBD1. Germline assignment: CDR1 MGHRA and CDR2 YSYEKL. Trimming removed 2 bases from V and 3 bases from J; junction bases left unmatched: 2. This CDR3 spans 14 amino acids. The CDR3 sequence is CASSQPGQGYEQYF. In nucleotides, the CDR3 is TGCGCCAGCAGCCAACCGGGACAGGGCTACGAGCAGTACTTC.

The genes are TRBV7-3 and TRBJ2-2, with 10 bases identical to TRBD1. Germline V CDR1 and CDR2: SGHTA, FQGTGA. The CDR3 runs to 17 residues. V lost 5 bases to trimming and J lost 5 bases; unmatched junction nucleotides: 11. CDR3 residues: CASSPTGQGVQTGELFF. The CDR3 nucleotides read TGTGCCAGCAGCCCAACAGGACAGGGGGTGCAAACCGGGGAGCTGTTTTTT.

The chain joins TRBV7-6 to TRBJ2-2; D might be TRBD2 (5 bases). There are 13 residues in the CDR3. V was shortened by 5 bases and J by 6 bases, with 10 bases between the two germline ends. The germline CDR1 and CDR2 sequences are SGHVS and FNYEAQ. The CDR3 DNA reads as TGTGCCAGCAGCCAGACTACGCCCGGGGAGCTGTTTTTT. As protein: CASSQTTPGELFF.

The gene calls are TRBV28 and TRBJ2-7, with D uncertain. Germline lookup yields CDR1 MDHEN and CDR2 SYDVKM. The CDR3 is 13 amino acids. Trimming removed 6 bases at V and 3 bases at J, with 12 bases between. CDR3 protein: CASRSGHYYEQYF. CDR3 DNA sequence: TGTGCCAGCAGGTCCGGTCACTACTACGAGCAGTACTTC.

The gene calls are TRBV20-1 and TRBJ2-3; a possible D gene is TRBD1 (5 bases). Trimming shortened V by 7 bases and J by 10 bases, and 15 bases separated the two germline ends. The CDR3 extends over 11 amino acids. The germline CDR1 and CDR2 sequences are DFQATT and SNEGSKA (reference sequence). The CDR3 coding sequence is TGCAGTGAGGGGAACCCGTCACCGCAGTATTTT. This translates into CSEGNPSPQYF.

This chain joins TRBV4-3 and TRBJ1-3; D is ambiguous. This CDR3 contains 15 residues. CDR1 and CDR2 from the germline V gene are LGHNA and YSLEER. Deletions cut 1 base from V and 0 bases from J, with 7 bases between. The CDR3 reads CASSQAGFSGNTIYF. The CDR3 DNA reads TGCGCCAGCAGCCAAGCAGGCTTCTCTGGAAACACCATATATTTT.

This clone was detected only once. J is TRBJ2-3 and V is TRBV27; tentatively, D is TRBD1 (6 bases). The V gene lost 1 base and the J gene lost 5 bases, with 10 bases spanning the gap. This CDR3 region has 14 residues. Germline V lookup: CDR1 MNHEY, CDR2 SMNVEV (reference sequence). CDR3 nucleotide sequence: TGTGCCAGCAGTTTATGGCAGGGGATAGATACGCAGTATTTT. It codes for CASSLWQGIDTQYF.

The chain is built from TRBV6-6 and TRBJ1-1; no reliable D call. Trimming took 2 bases from V and 5 from J, leaving 6 bases between them. Germline CDR1 and CDR2: MNHNY and SVGAGI (reference sequence). The CDR3 consists of 12 residues. CDR3 loop: CASSYGRTEAFF. The CDR3, as DNA: TGTGCCAGCAGTTACGGCAGGACTGAAGCTTTCTTT.

The chain employs TRBV6-5 and TRBJ2-7, with TRBD2 matching over 11 bases. The trim removed 6 bases at V and 2 bases at J, leaving 3 bases unmatched. Germline loops: CDR1 MNHEY, CDR2 SVGAGI. This CDR3 has 14 amino acids. The CDR3 DNA reads as TGTGCCAGCAGGGAACTAGCGGGAGCCTACGAGCAGTACTTC. It translates to CASRELAGAYEQYF.

The chain couples TRBV5-4 to TRBJ2-7; 11 nucleotides agree with TRBD2. The CDR3 is 17 amino acids. V dropped 0 bases and J dropped 0; count of bases not matched to a gene: 5. Germline V gives CDR1 SGHNT, CDR2 YYREEE (reference sequence). As DNA, the CDR3 is TGTGCCAGCAGCTTGGGGCTAGCGGGAGGACTCTCCTACGAGCAGTACTTC. This codes for CASSLGLAGGLSYEQYF.

The chain joins TRBV6-6 to TRBJ1-5; 11 bases are a match to TRBD1. There are 15 residues in the CDR3. V dropped 5 bases and J dropped 6; count of bases not matched to a gene: 6. The V gene's germline CDR1 is MNHNY and CDR2 SVGAGI (reference sequence). DNA of the CDR3: TGTGCCAGCAGTAAACGGACAGGGGGCACTCAGCCCCAGCATTTT. This gives the protein CASSKRTGGTQPQHF.

J is TRBJ2-1 and V is TRBV6-1, with TRBD2 matching 13 bases. V was pared by 2 bases and J by 9 bases, with 7 bases of the junction left unmatched. The CDR3 length is 16 residues. The germline CDR1 and CDR2 sequences are MNHNS and SASEGT. The CDR3 here is CASSELRTSGRVEQFF. CDR3 in DNA: TGTGCCAGCAGTGAACTAAGGACTAGCGGGAGAGTTGAGCAGTTCTTC.

This chain joins TRBV9 and TRBJ2-1, with 8 bases matching TRBD2. With 0 bases clipped from V and 8 bases from J, the junction kept 10 bases outside the gene matches. CDR1 and CDR2 (germline): SGDLS, YYNGEE. The CDR3 has 16 amino acids. Here the CDR3 DNA reads TGTGCCAGCAGCGTAGGGAACGGGAGGGCCGGGGATGAGCAGTTCTTC. Translation: CASSVGNGRAGDEQFF.

The rearrangement uses TRBV28 and TRBJ2-7, with 9 positions matching TRBD2. The CDR3 runs 15 residues. The junction had 9 bases not matched to a gene; V was cut back by 5 bases and J by 4 bases. Germline V gene lookup returns CDR1 MDHEN and CDR2 SYDVKM. CDR3 loop: CASSLRRTSEYEQYF. In DNA, the CDR3 is TGTGCCAGCAGTCTACGACGGACTAGCGAATACGAGCAGTACTTC.

The V and J genes are TRBV18 and TRBJ2-5; no clear D gene. Germline V gene sequence: CDR1 KGHSH, CDR2 LQKENI. The CDR3 spans 12 residues. The V and J ends lost 3 bases and 3 bases respectively, with 5 bases between them. The DNA for the CDR3 is TGTGCCAGCTCACCCTACGAAGAGACCCAGTACTTC. It yields the protein CASSPYEETQYF.

The genes are TRBV10-2 and TRBJ1-3, with TRBD1 as a possible D gene (5 bases). Germline V gene lookup returns CDR1 WSHSY and CDR2 SAAADI. Between the trimmed V and J ends, which lost 2 bases and 0 bases, there was a span of 11 bases. CDR3 length: 16 residues. As DNA, the CDR3 is TGCGCCAGCAGTGAGCGGGGGGGGACCTCTGGAAACACCATATATTTT. Its protein is CASSERGGTSGNTIYF.

V is TRBV28 and J is TRBJ1-4, with D hard to call. Per germline, CDR1 MDHEN and CDR2 SYDVKM. Trimming removed 6 bases from V and 8 bases from J, with 16 bases in between. The CDR3 runs 14 residues. The CDR3 nucleotides are TGTGCCAGCAGCCCCACGGTCCCACCCGAAAAACTGTTTTTT. Protein sequence: CASSPTVPPEKLFF.

As DNA, the CDR3 is TGTGCCATCAGTGAGTGGGACAGGGGGAGCTCCTATAATTCACCCCTCCACTTT. This codes for CAISEWDRGSSYNSPLHF. The gene calls are TRBV10-3 and TRBJ1-6, with 11 bases aligning to TRBD1. The CDR3 loop spans 18 amino acids. Germline CDR1 reads ENHRY; CDR2 reads SYGVKD. Trimming at V came to 1 base and at J to 0 bases, leaving 2 bases not matched to a gene.

This rearrangement joins TRBV4-1 to TRBJ2-1; 15 bases match TRBD2. The CDR3 sequence is 17 residues long. With 2 bases clipped from V and 8 bases from J, the junction kept 7 bases outside the gene matches. Germline CDR1 is MGHRA and CDR2 is YSYEKL. In DNA form, the CDR3 reads TGCGCCAGCAGCCAAATTGGACTAGCGGGAGGGCGGGATGAGCAGTTCTTC. Translated, it gives CASSQIGLAGGRDEQFF.

The chain joins TRBV2 to TRBJ2-7; 9 bases are a match to TRBD2. Germline loops: CDR1 SNHLY, CDR2 FYNNEI. The J segment lost 2 bases and the V segment lost 5 bases, leaving 10 bases of the junction unmatched. CDR3 length: 16 amino acids. The CDR3 spells CASSPPTSGHTYEQYF. Here the CDR3 DNA reads TGTGCCAGCAGTCCCCCTACTAGCGGGCATACCTACGAGCAGTACTTC.

In its sample, this clone was seen once. CDR3 loop: CASSLGGRGITEAFF. The DNA for the CDR3 is TGTGCCAGCAGCTTAGGGGGCAGGGGGATCACTGAAGCTTTCTTT. The J gene is TRBJ1-1, the V gene TRBV7-2; TRBD1 matches at 7 bases. Germline V gene lookup returns CDR1 SGHTA and CDR2 FQGNSA. The trim removed 1 base at V and 4 bases at J, leaving 6 bases unmatched. The CDR3 is made up of 15 amino acids. The whole variable domain, remainder taken from reference TRBV7-2 and TRBJ1-1, is GAGVSQSPSNKVTEKGKDVELRCDPISGHTALYWYRQSLGQGLEFLIYFQGNSAPDKSGLPSDRFSAERTGGSVSTLTIQRTQQEDSAVYLCASSLGGRGITEAFFGQGTRLTVV.

There are a few counts of this clone. The chain combines TRBV28 with TRBJ1-2; D gene uncertain. The CDR3 totals 12 residues. V lost 6 bases, J lost 11 bases, and 16 bases lay in between. The V gene's germline CDR1 is MDHEN and CDR2 SYDVKM. CDR3 coding DNA: TGTGCCAGCAGGCCCGGGAAGACTGGGTACACCTTC. This sequence encodes CASRPGKTGYTF.

The chain uses TRBV28 and TRBJ1-2, with a tentative D call TRBD1 (6 bases). Per the germline V gene, CDR1 is MDHEN and CDR2 is SYDVKM. CDR3 length: 13 residues. Trimming shortened V by 8 bases and J by 3 bases, and 13 bases separated the two germline ends. CDR3 bases: TGTGCCAGCTCTTACAGGACAGACTATGGCTACACCTTC. Translated: CASSYRTDYGYTF.